The T cell receptor beta chain under discussion was sequenced for a study of blood T cell repertoires in COVID-19. Across the whole study: Researchers got acute and convalescent COVID-19 samples from the United States, Italy and Spain. From T cells, B-cell-depleted T cells, or PBMCs came the material, which was cDNA or gDNA.

Trimming at V came to 4 bases and at J to 5 bases, leaving 9 bases not matched to a gene. Germline V gives CDR1 SGHTA, CDR2 FQGNSA. CDR3 size: 17 residues. In the authors' workflow: Scientists estimated how many nucleated cells there were by amplifying reference gene primers. Assay: immunoSEQ multiplex PCR; the TCRdb copy retains only in-frame clones and omits some. V, J and clone size are those of that table, while D and trimming were read from the DNA. The data hold 250,000 to 300,000 clones, with 89% observed a single time. This TCR came from a woman between 55 and 75 years old with acute or convalescent COVID-19. The chain recombines TRBV7-2 with TRBJ2-3, with 13 bases lining up with TRBD2. The sequencing sample was made of peripheral blood. The CDR3 DNA reads TGTGCCAGCAGCTCTACTAGCGGGAGGGGGTGGAGAGATACGCAGTATTTT. This codes for CASSSTSGRGWRDTQYF.